This T cell receptor beta chain appears in the sequencing data of a study of blood T cell repertoires in COVID-19 (dated by TCRdb to the early 2020s). Some background on the complete study: The collaborator samples originated in the United States, Italy and Spain and spanned the acute and convalescent phases of COVID-19. The samples were drawn from two sources: the first 160 participants of the ongoing ImmuneRACE study, and fewer than 1,500 subjects contributed by 6 global collaborators. The prospective study material was composed of cDNA or gDNA derived from T cells, B-cell-depleted T cells, or PBMCs. Deeply sampled blood TCRbeta repertoires from subjects exposed to, actively infected with, or recovered from COVID-19 were included in the dataset. Where available, HLA class I and class II types were taken from metadata supplied by the sample provider and were not determined by assay-based typing. A freely available public database, intended as a resource for researchers studying the immune response to SARS-CoV-2, is where the repertoires were released. Sample metadata almost always included a de-identified subject ID, COVID-19 status, age in years and sex.

From the cysteine up to the phenylalanine, the CDR3 has a length of 15 residues. This entry keeps only the CDR3 DNA: 45 bases, framed from base 1. V is cut by 4 bases and J by 0 bases, and the space between the germline ends is 10 bases. The germline V gene provides CDR1 KGHSH and CDR2 LQKENI. The investigation overall reported the following: The amount of clinical and demographic metadata varied by source and participant and was provided uncurated.

In the prospective study, participants were about 18 to 95 years old, resided in about two dozen geographic areas of the United States, and were enrolled through a virtual design. Cohort assignment in the prospective study relied on participant-reported clinical history from a screening survey and a study questionnaire. Exposed participants had been in contact, within 2 weeks of entering the study, with a person who had a PCR-confirmed or clinician-diagnosed case of COVID-19. Mobile phlebotomists in the prospective study collected whole blood, serum and a nasopharyngeal or oropharyngeal swab from every participant. Participants in the prospective study had the option to provide additional blood draws and questionnaires over a roughly 2-month period. Before DNA extraction, prospective study blood samples were shipped either frozen or at room temperature. Of note for this clone: Its antigen specificity is not known. No much larger clone exists at a distance of one base, and base qualities are not known.

TCRbeta CDR3 regions were amplified from genomic DNA using the immunoSEQ Assay, a bias-controlled multiplex PCR. The source study handled its data this way. Within the assay, amplification of reference gene primers was used to estimate how many nucleated cells each sample contained. To quantify the absolute abundance of each unique TCRbeta CDR3 rearrangement, sequence reads were collapsed and filtered. For each sample, productive Simpson clonality was calculated as the square root of Simpson's diversity index across productive rearrangements. TCRdb took this table from immuneACCESS and kept in-frame rearrangements with V and J called. Such tables lack part of the clones; where checked against another copy, unresolved V genes explain under half of the gap, and the rest is unexplained. V and J calls and clone size are those listed in that table; D and trimming were worked out from the DNA. The sample profile shows 210,000 or so clones; about 90% of them were found once. The top ten hold around 3.7% of the sample.

The sequencing input was PBMCs or T cells enriched from blood (not recorded which). The rearranged chain carries TRBV18 and TRBJ2-1; the D gene lacks a confident call. The clonotype comes from a young woman who had been exposed to COVID-19. The CDR3 protein: CASSRDSSSYNEQFF. The DNA sequence is TGTGCCAGCTCACGTGATTCCAGCTCCTACAATGAGCAGTTCTTC.